Each of the 21 T cell receptor beta chains below was sequenced from the same sample in a study of CD8+CD57+ T cells in acquired aplastic anemia listed by TCRdb under 2018. The sequencer was an Illumina HiSeq 2000. TCR beta VDJ combination and CDR3 sequence profiling used genomic DNA as the template. Clones were called with MiXCR by TCRdb after fastp trimmed the public reads at Q25, and only in-frame beta chains were retained. One record per CDR3 amino acid sequence lists the most common genes and DNA. This sample is represented by about 160,000 distinct CDR3 sequences; roughly 50% of them were singletons. The ten largest clones capture roughly 3.2% of the sample. Flow cytometry had shown CD8+CD57+ cell expansion in the patients selected for sequencing. Sequenced material: sorted CD4+, CD8+, or CD8+CD57+ T cells (not recorded which) from PBMCs. The receptor source for this set is a human donor with aplastic anemia.

The chain couples TRBV18 to TRBJ2-3, with D hard to call. The germline CDR1 and CDR2 sequences are KGHSH and LQKENI. This CDR3 contains 14 residues. The ends were cut back, 3 bases at V and 5 bases at J, with 12 bases in the middle. CDR3 nucleotide sequence: TGTGCCAGCTCACCCTCGGTCAATCGAGATACGCAGTATTTT. Translation gives CASSPSVNRDTQYF. The full variable domain, in which reference TRBV18 and TRBJ2-3 provide the parts outside the CDR3, is NAGVMQNPRHLVRRRGQEARLRCSPMKGHSHVYWYRQLPEEGLKFMVYLQKENIIDESGMPKERFSAEFPKEGPSILRIQQVVRGDSAAYFCASSPSVNRDTQYFGPGTRLTVL.

Regarding this clonotype: One base away lies a much larger clone, so this may be a sequencing read error. The chain recombines TRBV5-1 with TRBJ2-1; tentatively, D is TRBD2 (5 bases). Germline CDR1 is SGHRS and CDR2 is YFSETQ. CDR3 length equals 16 residues. The chain's CDR3 is CTSSWTGDPNYNEQFF. CDR3 bases: TGCACCAGCAGCTGGACTGGGGATCCGAACTACAATGAGCAGTTCTTC.

Points on this clonotype: This may arise from a read error, as a much more abundant clone is one base away. It is likely a read error, because the conserved phenylalanine at the end of the CDR3 is missing. This chain uses TRBV5-4 with TRBJ2-4; no definite D call. This CDR3 contains 14 residues. V lost 0 bases and J lost 7, with 11 bases in between. Germline V gives CDR1 SGHNT, CDR2 YYREEE (reference sequence). DNA for the CDR3: TGTGCCAGCAGCTTGGCTGGGGTTCAGAACATTCAGTACCTC. Protein product: CASSLAGVQNIQYL.

This clonotype was recorded at least ten times. This chain links TRBV5-6 with TRBJ2-1; 11 nucleotides align to TRBD2. The CDR3 length is 17 residues. V was clipped by 5 bases and J by 1 base; unmatched bases: 8. Germline V lookup: CDR1 SGHDT, CDR2 YYEEEE. The CDR3, as DNA: TGTGCCAGCAGGAAAGTAGCGGGGGGGCTTTCCTACAATGAGCAGTTCTTC. It yields the protein CASRKVAGGLSYNEQFF.

This clonotype was found many times. The chain uses TRBV7-3 and TRBJ1-1, with unresolved D. From germline, CDR1 is SGHTA and CDR2 FQGTGA. V was cut by 2 bases and J by 1 base, with 5 bases left in between. CDR3 length equals 13 residues. This chain's CDR3 is CASSLSRNTEAFF. The CDR3 nucleotides read TGTGCCAGCAGCTTATCAAGGAACACTGAAGCTTTCTTT.

This clonotype was detected once. The genes are TRBV10-2 and TRBJ2-7; no clear D. Per the germline V gene, CDR1 is WSHSY and CDR2 is SAAADI. V lost 0 bases, J lost 7 bases, and 13 bases lay in between. The CDR3 extends over 14 amino acids. Here the CDR3 DNA reads TGCGCCAGCAGTGAGTCGGACGGCTTGGGGGAGCAGTACTTC. It translates to CASSESDGLGEQYF.

Many counts were recorded for this clonotype. The rearrangement links TRBV24-1 to TRBJ2-1, with 7 bases aligning to TRBD2. Germline assignment: CDR1 KGHDR and CDR2 SFDVKD. The CDR3 runs to 14 residues. With V trimmed by 6 bases and J by 7 bases, 8 bases remained unmatched. The CDR3 region has the DNA TGTGCCACCAGTAGAAGCGGGGCTGGGAATGAGCAGTTCTTC. Translation gives CATSRSGAGNEQFF.

This clonotype was observed a few times. The V call is TRBV6-2 or TRBV6-3, the J call TRBJ2-2; TRBD2 aligns across 11 bases. Trimming took 6 bases from V and 4 from J; bases not matched to a gene: 4. The CDR3 extends over 15 amino acids. Germline V gene sequence: CDR1 MNHEY, CDR2 SVGEGT. The CDR3 DNA reads TGTGCCAGCAGCAGACTAGCGGGGTTCACCGGGGAGCTGTTTTTT. It specifies CASSRLAGFTGELFF.

At least ten counts were recorded for this clonotype. This chain joins TRBV20-1 and TRBJ1-1; tentative D call: TRBD1 (6 bases). The germline V and J ends were trimmed by 1 base and 1 base, with 13 bases remaining between them. The CDR3 has 15 residues. The V gene's germline CDR1 is DFQATT and CDR2 SNEGSKA (reference sequence). The CDR3 protein is CSARVTGGGNTEAFF. CDR3 in DNA: TGCAGTGCTAGAGTCACGGGGGGCGGGAACACTGAAGCTTTCTTT.

This clonotype came up many times. The CDR3 bases are TGCGCCAGCAGCTCTCTCGGGACAGCCATCATGAACACTGAAGCTTTCTTT. Translation: CASSSLGTAIMNTEAFF. The chain employs TRBV5-1 and TRBJ1-1, with TRBD1 matching over 7 bases. The CDR3 is made up of 17 amino acids. Germline loops: CDR1 SGHRS, CDR2 YFSETQ. Trimming removed 3 bases from V and 0 bases from J; junction bases left unmatched: 11. The whole variable domain, filled in from reference TRBV5-1 and TRBJ1-1, reads KAGVTQTPRYLIKTRGQQVTLSCSPISGHRSVSWYQQTPGQGLQFLFEYFSETQRNKGNFPGRFSGRQFSNSRSEMNVSTLELGDSALYLCASSSLGTAIMNTEAFFGQGTRLTVV.

V gene TRBV29-1 combines with J gene TRBJ1-5; D is uncertain. The CDR3 is 16 amino acids. Trimming removed 1 base at V and 6 bases at J, with 19 bases between. Germline V gives CDR1 SQVTM, CDR2 ANQGSEA. The CDR3 nucleotides read TGCAGCGTTGAAGTTGTTGCGATTAGGGCGGCTCAGCCCCAGCATTTT. Its translation is CSVEVVAIRAAQPQHF.

This clonotype was picked up a small number of times. The chain couples TRBV19 to TRBJ1-1; D remains unclear. Germline V gives CDR1 LNHDA, CDR2 SQIVND (reference sequence). The CDR3 extends over 14 amino acids. V was pared by 7 bases and J by 5 bases, with 17 bases between. CDR3 sequence reads: CASTPYTLGTEAFF. CDR3 coding DNA: TGTGCCAGTACACCCTATACGTTGGGGACTGAAGCTTTCTTT.

This clonotype was counted ten times or more. The V and J genes are TRBV7-2 and TRBJ1-6; D ambiguous. Trimming pared 3 bases from V and 5 bases from J, leaving 8 bases between. Germline CDR1 SGHTA, CDR2 FQGNSA. CDR3 length: 14 residues. The DNA for the CDR3 is TGTGCCAGCAGCTTGGGGATAAATAATTCACCCCTCCACTTT. It encodes CASSLGINNSPLHF.

This clonotype was seen many times. The chain links TRBV5-4 to TRBJ2-1, with TRBD2 identical over 9 bases. This CDR3 comprises 15 residues. Unmatched junction bases numbered 2, after V lost 1 base and J lost 3 bases. CDR1 and CDR2 (germline): SGHNT, YYREEE (reference sequence). The CDR3: CASSLKRGVYNEQFF. The CDR3 DNA follows: TGTGCCAGCAGCTTGAAGCGGGGGGTCTACAATGAGCAGTTCTTC.

CDR3 loop: CATSDSGDRAIRYTF. CDR3 DNA sequence: TGTGCCACCAGTGATTCCGGGGACAGGGCAATTCGCTACACCTTC. The chain joins TRBV24-1 to TRBJ1-2; TRBD1 matches at 9 bases. V dropped 2 bases and J dropped 9; count of bases not matched to a gene: 9. The CDR3 extends over 15 amino acids. From germline, CDR1 is KGHDR and CDR2 SFDVKD.

In its sample, this clonotype was seen a few times. The chain links TRBV18 to TRBJ2-1; the D is unclear. This CDR3 comprises 14 residues. The germline gives CDR1 KGHSH, CDR2 LQKENI. V was trimmed by 2 bases and J by 5 bases, leaving 10 bases between them. CDR3 region: CASSPAMENNEQFF. The CDR3 region has the DNA TGTGCCAGCTCACCAGCGATGGAAAACAATGAGCAGTTCTTC.

This chain joins TRBV6-2 or TRBV6-3 and TRBJ2-3; 9 bases line up with TRBD2. Trimming at V came to 0 bases and at J to 1 base, leaving 5 bases not matched to a gene. In germline, CDR1 is MNHEY, CDR2 SVGEGT. The CDR3 has 17 residues. The CDR3 coding sequence is TGTGCCAGCAGTTACTCAGGGGTAGCGGGGGGCACAGATACGCAGTATTTT. This translates into CASSYSGVAGGTDTQYF.

Remarks on this clonotype: This may be a read error: a much more frequent sequence differs by one nucleotide. The chain joins TRBV10-3 to TRBJ1-1, with no clear D. Deletions cut 11 bases from V and 0 bases from J, with 13 bases between. The CDR3 extends over 13 amino acids. Germline CDR1 ENHRY, CDR2 SYGVKD. The CDR3 here is CAGKDGMNTEAFF. The CDR3 nucleotides read TGTGCCGGCAAGGACGGAATGAACACTGAAGCTTTCTTT.

This chain joins TRBV7-9 and TRBJ2-7; no clear D. V lost 5 bases to trimming and J lost 4 bases, with 9 bases between them. The CDR3 loop spans 12 amino acids. Germline CDR1 reads SEHNR; CDR2 reads FQNEAQ (reference sequence). The CDR3 nucleotides are TGTGCCAGCAGCACAGTAACATACGAGCAGTACTTC. Translating it yields CASSTVTYEQYF.

This chain links TRBV18 with TRBJ2-7, with D hard to call. V gave up 4 bases and J gave up 4 bases, with 14 bases separating them. The CDR3 runs 14 residues. From germline, CDR1 is KGHSH and CDR2 LQKENI. The chain's CDR3 is CASSLETETYEQYF. The CDR3 coding sequence is TGTGCCAGCTCACTGGAGACGGAAACGTACGAGCAGTACTTC.

This clonotype was recorded once. The chain recombines TRBV10-3 with TRBJ1-3; perhaps TRBD1 as D (5 bases). Germline lookup yields CDR1 ENHRY and CDR2 SYGVKD. The CDR3 is made up of 14 amino acids. V was trimmed by 10 bases and J by 0 bases, leaving 13 bases between them. CDR3: CATTGTRSGNTIYF. The CDR3 nucleotides read TGTGCCACCACAGGCACTCGCTCTGGAAACACCATATATTTT.